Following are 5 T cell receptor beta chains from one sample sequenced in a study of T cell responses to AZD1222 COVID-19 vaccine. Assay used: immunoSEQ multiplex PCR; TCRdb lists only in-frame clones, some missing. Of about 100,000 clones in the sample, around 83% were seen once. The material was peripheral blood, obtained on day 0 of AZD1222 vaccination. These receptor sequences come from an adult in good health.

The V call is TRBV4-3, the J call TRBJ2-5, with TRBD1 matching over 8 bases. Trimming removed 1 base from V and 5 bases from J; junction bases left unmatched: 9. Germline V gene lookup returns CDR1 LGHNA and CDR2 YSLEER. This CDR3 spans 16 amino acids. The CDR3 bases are TGCGCCAGCAGCCAAGGTCGGACAGGGTTAACGGAGACCCAGTACTTC. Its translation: CASSQGRTGLTETQYF.

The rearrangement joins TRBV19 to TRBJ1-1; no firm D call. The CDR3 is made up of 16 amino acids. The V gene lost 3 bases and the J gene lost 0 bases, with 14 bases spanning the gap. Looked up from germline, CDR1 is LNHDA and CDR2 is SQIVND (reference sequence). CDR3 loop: CASSIGLGLLNTEAFF. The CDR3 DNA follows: TGTGCCAGTAGTATTGGGTTAGGGCTGCTGAACACTGAAGCTTTCTTT.

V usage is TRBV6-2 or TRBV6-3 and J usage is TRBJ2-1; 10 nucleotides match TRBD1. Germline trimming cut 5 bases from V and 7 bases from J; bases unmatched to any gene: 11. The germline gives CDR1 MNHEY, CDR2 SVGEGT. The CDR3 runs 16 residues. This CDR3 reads CASSHRGDRGLNEQFF. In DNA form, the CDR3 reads TGTGCCAGCAGTCACCGAGGGGACAGGGGTTTAAATGAGCAGTTCTTC.

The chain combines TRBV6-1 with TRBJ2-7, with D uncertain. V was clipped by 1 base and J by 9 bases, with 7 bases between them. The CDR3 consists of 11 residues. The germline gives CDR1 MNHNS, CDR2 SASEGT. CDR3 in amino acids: CASSEGGGQYF. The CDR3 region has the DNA TGTGCCAGCAGTGAAGGGGGTGGGCAGTACTTC.

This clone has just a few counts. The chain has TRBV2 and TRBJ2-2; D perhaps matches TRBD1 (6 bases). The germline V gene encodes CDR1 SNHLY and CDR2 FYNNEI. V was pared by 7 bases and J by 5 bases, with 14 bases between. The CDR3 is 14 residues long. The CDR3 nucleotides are TGTGCCAGCACCTTGACAGGAAGGACCGGGGAGCTGTTTTTT. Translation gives CASTLTGRTGELFF. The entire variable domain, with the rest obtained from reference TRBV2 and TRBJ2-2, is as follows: EPEVTQTPSHQVTQMGQEVILRCVPISNHLYFYWYRQILGQKVEFLVSFYNNEISEKSEIFDDQFSVERPDGSNFTLKIRSTKLEDSAMYFCASTLTGRTGELFFGEGSRLTVL.